This T cell receptor (beta chain) was sequenced for a study of T cells in Graves' hyperthyroidism and ophthalmopathy. Study-wide context: Upon initial diagnosis and before any treatment, peripheral blood was collected.

As concerns this clonotype: What it recognizes is unknown.

The study, taken as a whole, reports: Also found in blood were most expanded thyroid clonotypes above 0.001.

The diagnoses drew upon clinical symptoms, serum thyroxine and TRAb, thyroid ultrasound and orbital computed tomography. The germline CDR1 and CDR2 sequences are MGHRA and YSYEKL. V was clipped by 0 bases and J by 5 bases, with 13 bases between them. The CDR3 runs to 15 residues. Template material for amplifying TCR beta CDR3 regions consisted of RNA transcripts. The HTBI primer set was used in a first-round RT-PCR of the TCR CDR3. TCRdb passed the multiplex PCR reads through MiXCR, listing each CDR3 protein once. The table has fewer than 650,000 distinct CDR3 sequences, 14% seen once. The specimen sequenced was blood. The gene calls are TRBV4-1 and TRBJ2-5; no clear D gene. This TCR derives from a middle-aged woman with Graves' hyperthyroidism. The CDR3 here is CASSQDWVDGETQYF. The DNA for the CDR3 is TGCGCCAGCAGCCAAGATTGGGTCGACGGGGAGACCCAGTACTTC.